This T cell receptor (beta chain) was documented in a study of blood T cells in healthy people across ages. Findings and limits, study-wide: Diversity of TCR beta correlated strongly with naive T cell percentage. Investigators treated diversity estimates from one million T cells as underestimates.

A second PCR, run for roughly 7 to 11 cycles, used a sample-barcoded 5' primer plus a J-beta primer mix. TCRdb re-derived calls from the 5' RACE reads in MiXCR, one entry per CDR3 protein. The table has hundreds of thousands of distinct CDR3 sequences, roughly 50% seen once; the top ten hold approximately 23%. This clonotype was found a few times. What it recognizes is unknown. Samples had at least 6.5 million PBMCs isolated from them. The length of the CDR3 is 13 residues. CDR1 is SGHVS and CDR2 is FNYEAQ in the germline V gene. Trimming took off 5 bases at V and 2 bases at J, with 10 bases between the two ends.

This sequence joins TRBV7-6 and TRBJ2-7; D is unresolved. This receptor was obtained from a man under 40 in good health. The sample taken for sequencing was blood. The CDR3: CASSADLTYEQYF. The CDR3 DNA is TGTGCCAGCAGCGCGGACCTCACCTACGAGCAGTACTTC.